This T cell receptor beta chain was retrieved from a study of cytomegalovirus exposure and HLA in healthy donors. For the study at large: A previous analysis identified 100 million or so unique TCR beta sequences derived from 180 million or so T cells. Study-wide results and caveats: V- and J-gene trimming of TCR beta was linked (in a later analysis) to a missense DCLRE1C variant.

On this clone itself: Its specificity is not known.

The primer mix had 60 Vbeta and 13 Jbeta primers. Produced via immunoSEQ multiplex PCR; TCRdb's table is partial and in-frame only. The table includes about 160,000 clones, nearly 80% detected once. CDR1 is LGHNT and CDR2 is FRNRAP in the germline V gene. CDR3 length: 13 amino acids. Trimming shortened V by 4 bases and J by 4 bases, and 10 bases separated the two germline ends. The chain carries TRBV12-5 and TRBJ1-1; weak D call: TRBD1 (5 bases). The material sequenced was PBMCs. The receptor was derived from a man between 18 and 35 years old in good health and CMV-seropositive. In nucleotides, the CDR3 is TGTGCTAGTGGTTCAGGGCAGGTCACTGAAGCTTTCTTT. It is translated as CASGSGQVTEAFF.